This record concerns one T cell receptor beta chain sequence. Its antigen is as yet unknown. CDR1 and CDR2 (germline): MNHEY, SVGEGT. The V end lost 6 bases, the J end lost 4 bases, and 12 bases lay between the germline ends. The length of the CDR3 is 14 residues. This entry comes from a study of vaccination effects on CD4 cells after COVID-19. General study findings and limits: Early post-infection timepoints were missing from the study, which also had few convalescent patients. Vaccine- and infection-induced clones showed marked clonal contraction late following vaccination. Cross-reactivity toward common cold coronaviruses was confined to only 1 of 255 vaccine-induced clones in healthy vaccinees.

Sequenced by immunoSEQ multiplex PCR; TCRdb stores in-frame clones only, minus some. The table has just under 60,000 clones, about 78% seen once. Antigen-specific CD4+ T cells expanded by the ViraFEST assay with viral peptide pools were then sequenced. Following 10 days of culture, CD4+ T cells were isolated. Two-dose vaccination with either BNT162b2 or mRNA-1273 was given to the participants. The chain uses TRBV6-2 or TRBV6-3 and TRBJ1-4; TRBD1 is a possible D gene (6 bases). The material sequenced was CD4+ T cells from PBMCs cultured with HCoV-OC43 spike peptides, taken after COVID-19 vaccination. Subset noted: HCoV-OC43 spike overlapping peptide pool stimulation. The clonotype comes from a human donor who received a COVID-19 vaccine. The DNA of the CDR3 is TGTGCCAGCAGCCACAGGGCGGGTAATGAAAAACTGTTTTTT. It encodes CASSHRAGNEKLFF.